The 21 T cell receptor beta chains given below trace back to one sample, sequenced in a study of human T cells and chemical hapten exposure. Via MiXCR, TCRdb re-called the RACE reads, giving one row per CDR3 protein. The data contain fewer than 300,000 distinct CDR3 sequences, 7.7% of them seen just once; the ten biggest clones take up roughly 1.2%. Time point indicated: pre-sensitization, week 0. The sample's treatment: therapeutic diphenylcyclopropenone sensitization with weekly scalp DPC. Specimen: whole blood, collected in connection with sensitization to the hapten diphenylcyclopropenone (DPC). All receptors derive from a man aged 18 to 35 with alopecia areata. Some clones in this sample may be carry-over from other donors' samples.

The genes are TRBV24-1 and TRBJ2-1, with TRBD2 matching 8 bases. Germline-derived CDR1 and CDR2 are KGHDR and SFDVKD. There are 13 residues in the CDR3. The junction had 1 base not matched to a gene; V was cut back by 7 bases and J by 3 bases. CDR3 in DNA: TGTGCCACCAGCGGGGGGGTCTACAATGAGCAGTTCTTC. This encodes CATSGGVYNEQFF.

This chain links TRBV3-1 with TRBJ1-2, with D uncertain. Per germline, CDR1 LGHDT and CDR2 YNNKEL (reference sequence). CDR3 size: 13 residues. The ends were cut back, 0 bases at V and 8 bases at J, with 10 bases in the middle. CDR3 sequence reads: CASSQDYYRGYTF. CDR3 sequence (DNA): TGTGCCAGCAGCCAAGATTACTATAGGGGCTACACCTTC. Drawing the rest from reference TRBV3-1 and TRBJ1-2, the complete variable domain is DTAVSQTPKYLVTQMGNDKSIKCEQNLGHDTMYWYKQDSKKFLKIMFSYNNKELIINETVPNRFSPKSPDKAHLNLHINSLELGDSAVYFCASSQDYYRGYTFGSGTRLTVV.

This clonotype has only a few counts. The V and J genes are TRBV5-1 and TRBJ1-3; D call uncertain. There are 14 residues in the CDR3. V shed 0 bases and J shed 2 bases, with 6 bases lying between them. Germline CDR1 SGHRS, CDR2 YFSETQ. The CDR3 DNA is TGCGCCAGCAGCTTGGAGGGCACTGGAAACACCATATATTTT. Its protein product is CASSLEGTGNTIYF.

The chain couples TRBV6-1 to TRBJ1-1, with unresolved D. The CDR3 totals 12 residues. Germline lookup yields CDR1 MNHNS and CDR2 SASEGT. V dropped 4 bases and J dropped 6 bases, with 9 bases sitting between them. The CDR3 region is CASSVGFAEAFF. The CDR3 nucleotides are TGTGCCAGCAGTGTAGGGTTCGCTGAAGCTTTCTTT.

V and J are TRBV7-2 and TRBJ2-1; TRBD1 is a possible D gene (6 bases). The CDR3 contains 15 residues. Germline CDR1 reads SGHTA; CDR2 reads FQGNSA. With 5 bases removed from V and 9 bases from J, the gap between germline ends came to 20 bases. The CDR3 nucleotides are TGTGCCAGCAGCACCCAGGGGCTCGCCGGGGTTGAGCAGTTCTTC. As protein: CASSTQGLAGVEQFF.

Only a few counts were recorded for this clonotype. The chain recombines TRBV5-5 with TRBJ1-4; D perhaps matches TRBD1 (5 bases). Germline assignment: CDR1 SGHKS and CDR2 YYEKEE (reference sequence). CDR3 length: 14 residues. Trimming took 0 bases from V and 8 from J, leaving 11 bases between them. For the CDR3, the DNA is TGTGCCAGCAGCTTGGTGGCAGGGAGCGAAAAACTGTTTTTT. This sequence encodes CASSLVAGSEKLFF.

This clonotype has ten or more counts. V is TRBV20-1 and J is TRBJ2-4; TRBD1 aligns across 9 bases. CDR1 and CDR2 from the germline V gene are DFQATT and SNEGSKA (reference sequence). J lost 1 base, V lost 5 bases, and 12 bases had no gene match. The CDR3 runs 17 residues. This CDR3 is CSAERTGGGAAKNIQYF. The DNA for the CDR3 is TGCAGTGCTGAACGCACAGGGGGCGGGGCGGCCAAAAACATTCAGTACTTC.

This clonotype was picked up a small number of times. J is TRBJ1-5 and V is TRBV5-8, with 9 bases that match TRBD1. Per the germline V gene, CDR1 is SGHTS and CDR2 is YDEGEE. CDR3 length equals 16 residues. The J segment lost 9 bases and the V segment lost 0 bases, leaving 10 bases of the junction unmatched. This CDR3 is CASSLAWDRASGPQHF. CDR3 nucleotides: TGTGCCAGCAGCTTGGCCTGGGACAGGGCCTCAGGGCCCCAGCATTTT.

This clonotype showed up many times. The chain uses TRBV20-1 and TRBJ1-5, with D perhaps TRBD1 (5 bases). CDR3 length equals 14 residues. Per the germline V gene, CDR1 is DFQATT and CDR2 is SNEGSKA (reference sequence). Trimming removed 3 bases at V and 3 bases at J, with 12 bases between. The CDR3 loop is CSASLLGDNQPQHF. In DNA form, the CDR3 reads TGCAGTGCTAGTTTGTTGGGGGACAATCAGCCCCAGCATTTT.

CDR3 protein: CASSHRVSAYEQYF. CDR3 nucleotide sequence: TGCGCCAGCAGCCACCGGGTTTCTGCCTACGAGCAGTACTTC. This rearrangement joins TRBV4-1 to TRBJ2-7; D is uncertain. The CDR3 has 14 residues. Germline V gene data show CDR1 as MGHRA and CDR2 as YSYEKL. Trimming shortened V by 3 bases and J by 2 bases, and 11 bases separated the two germline ends.

This clonotype has a count of ten or more. The gene calls are TRBV11-2 and TRBJ2-1, with D maybe TRBD2 (6 bases). The CDR3 loop spans 18 amino acids. Germline values: CDR1 SGHAT, CDR2 FQNNGV. The V and J ends lost 0 bases and 11 bases respectively, with 26 bases between them. This CDR3 is CASSLESTLGLATSKQFF. The CDR3 DNA follows: TGTGCCAGCAGCTTAGAATCCACCCTGGGACTGGCTACTTCTAAGCAGTTCTTC. The whole variable domain, remainder taken from reference TRBV11-2 and TRBJ2-1, is EAGVAQSPRYKIIEKRQSVAFWCNPISGHATLYWYQQILGQGPKLLIQFQNNGVVDDSQLPKDRFSAERLKGVDSTLKIQPAKLEDSAVYLCASSLESTLGLATSKQFFGPGTRLTVL.

Many counts were recorded for this clonotype. V usage is TRBV5-1 and J usage is TRBJ2-5; D uncertain. CDR3 length equals 14 residues. V was clipped by 0 bases and J by 4 bases, with 10 bases between them. Germline V gene data show CDR1 as SGHRS and CDR2 as YFSETQ. The CDR3 region has the DNA TGCGCCAGCAGCTTGGGTACACCTGCAGAGACCCAGTACTTC. Protein: CASSLGTPAETQYF.

The table lists this clonotype with many counts. This chain joins TRBV15 and TRBJ1-2; 7 nucleotides match TRBD1. The CDR3 length is 14 residues. Germline-derived CDR1 and CDR2 are LNHNV and YYDKDF (reference sequence). J gave up 4 bases and V 1 base, and 3 bases lay outside the gene matches. This chain's CDR3 is CATSRVTGAYGYTF. The CDR3 bases are TGTGCCACCAGCAGAGTAACAGGGGCCTATGGCTACACCTTC. Full variable domain (outside the CDR3, taken from reference TRBV15 and TRBJ1-2): DAMVIQNPRYQVTQFGKPVTLSCSQTLNHNVMYWYQQKSSQAPKLLFHYYDKDFNNEADTPDNFQSRRPNTSFCFLDIRSPGLGDTAMYLCATSRVTGAYGYTFGSGTRLTVV.

There are many counts of this clonotype. V usage is TRBV29-1 and J usage is TRBJ2-7; D is uncertain. This CDR3 spans 11 amino acids. Per the germline V gene, CDR1 is SQVTM and CDR2 is ANQGSEA. The V and J ends lost 4 bases and 4 bases respectively, with 8 bases between them. CDR3 sequence reads: CSVAEEYEQYF. For the CDR3, the DNA is TGCAGCGTTGCCGAAGAATACGAGCAGTACTTC.

This chain's CDR3 is CASSQRYTGVVRYEQYF. CDR3 in DNA: TGTGCCAGCAGCCAACGATATACCGGGGTCGTACGCTACGAGCAGTACTTC. The chain has TRBV14 and TRBJ2-7, with D tentatively TRBD2 (5 bases). The CDR3 is 17 residues long. From germline, CDR1 is SGHDN and CDR2 FVKESK. Trimming left V 2 bases short and J 3 bases short, with 20 bases between.

Notes on this clonotype: This sequence may be a read error, since a much larger clone differs from it by one base. The chain employs TRBV28 and TRBJ1-1; D uncertain. This CDR3 region has 12 residues. Germline V gives CDR1 MDHEN, CDR2 SYDVKM. In DNA form, the CDR3 reads TGTGTCAGCAGCTGGATGAACACTGAAGCTTTCTTT. Encoded protein: CVSSWMNTEAFF. Combining the CDR3 with reference TRBV28 and TRBJ1-1 gives the whole variable domain DVKVTQSSRYLVKRTGEKVFLECVQDMDHENMFWYRQDPGLGLRLIYFSYDVKMKEKGDIPEGYSVSREKKERFSLILESASTNQTSMYLCVSSWMNTEAFFGQGTRLTVV.

This rearrangement joins TRBV5-6 to TRBJ1-1, with D unresolved. Trimming took off 1 base at V and 11 bases at J, with 12 bases between the two ends. The CDR3 runs 12 residues. The germline gives CDR1 SGHDT, CDR2 YYEEEE. For the CDR3, the DNA is TGTGCCAGCAGCTTGAACGGCCCTTTGGCTTTCTTT. Protein product: CASSLNGPLAFF.

This clonotype was seen more than once but under ten times. The V and J genes are TRBV6-2 or TRBV6-3 and TRBJ2-2; D ambiguous. CDR3 size: 12 residues. The ends were cut back, 6 bases at V and 3 bases at J, with 5 bases in the middle. Germline-derived CDR1 and CDR2 are MNHEY and SVGEGT. The CDR3 nucleotides are TGTGCCAGCAGCGTTGACACCGGGGAGCTGTTTTTT. It yields the protein CASSVDTGELFF.

This clonotype was found a few times. The V gene is TRBV9, the J gene TRBJ1-1; the D is unclear. V shed 6 bases and J shed 3 bases, with 15 bases lying between them. Germline lookup yields CDR1 SGDLS and CDR2 YYNGEE. The CDR3 spans 14 residues. The CDR3: CASTANWGDTEAFF. In DNA form, the CDR3 reads TGTGCCAGCACAGCGAATTGGGGAGACACTGAAGCTTTCTTT.

This clonotype was detected a few times. This chain links TRBV19 with TRBJ2-3; TRBD2 is a possible D gene (7 bases). V shed 3 bases and J shed 3 bases, with 13 bases lying between them. CDR3 length equals 15 residues. Germline V gene lookup returns CDR1 LNHDA and CDR2 SQIVND (reference sequence). For the CDR3, the DNA is TGTGCCAGTAGTATCGTAGGGGGAGGGACAGATACGCAGTATTTT. This sequence encodes CASSIVGGGTDTQYF.

This clonotype was counted between two and nine times. V gene TRBV20-1 combines with J gene TRBJ1-3; D not certain. The CDR3 contains 14 residues. V gave up 3 bases and J gave up 0 bases, with 9 bases separating them. From germline, CDR1 is DFQATT and CDR2 SNEGSKA (reference sequence). The CDR3, as DNA: TGCAGTGCTAGGATCGTTAGCTCTGGAAACACCATATATTTT. It specifies CSARIVSSGNTIYF.